What follows are 10 T cell receptor beta chains derived from one specimen sequenced in a study of CD8 T cells in ankylosing spondylitis. TCRdb called the 5' RACE reads again in MiXCR, with one record for every CDR3 protein. The data hold around 150,000 distinct CDR3 sequences, with roughly 30% observed a single time. The sequenced material came from synovial fluid, either unsorted or a sorted T cell fraction (not recorded which). These receptors all stem from a male donor with ankylosing spondylitis.

This sequence joins TRBV28 and TRBJ2-1; unclear D gene. Germline CDR1 and CDR2: MDHEN and SYDVKM. V lost 6 bases and J lost 15, with 18 bases in between. The CDR3 runs to 12 residues. CDR3 bases: TGTGCCAGCAGGGGTGGGTCCTCCTCGGGGTTCTTC. Translation gives CASRGGSSSGFF.

The rearrangement joins TRBV7-9 to TRBJ2-1, with TRBD1 matching 10 bases. The CDR3 is 15 amino acids. V was pared by 3 bases and J by 3 bases, with 2 bases of the junction left unmatched. Germline V gene lookup returns CDR1 SEHNR and CDR2 FQNEAQ (reference sequence). The CDR3 spells CASSFRDRGYNEQFF. CDR3 in DNA: TGTGCCAGCAGCTTCCGGGACAGGGGCTACAATGAGCAGTTCTTC.

This clonotype was observed a few times. The CDR3 bases are TGCAGTGCTAGGTCCCCCCTCCAAAGCGGGGGGAGCGGAGAGACCCAGTACTTC. Protein product: CSARSPLQSGGSGETQYF. The rearrangement links TRBV20-1 to TRBJ2-5; 9 nucleotides align to TRBD2. The CDR3 is 18 amino acids. V trimming: 3 bases; J trimming: 4 bases; junction bases outside the gene matches: 18. Germline loops: CDR1 DFQATT, CDR2 SNEGSKA (reference sequence).

This sequence joins TRBV28 and TRBJ1-1; D is possibly TRBD1 (6 bases). The CDR3 covers 12 residues. CDR1 is MDHEN and CDR2 is SYDVKM in the germline V gene. Trimming removed 3 bases from V and 6 bases from J, with 8 bases in between. The CDR3 nucleotides are TGTGCCAGCAGTTTCAGGGGCGCTGAAGCTTTCTTT. This encodes CASSFRGAEAFF.

V and J are TRBV28 and TRBJ2-3, with D possibly TRBD1 on 6 matching bases. V was shortened by 8 bases and J by 2 bases, with 14 bases between the two germline ends. This CDR3 contains 14 residues. CDR1 and CDR2 from the germline V gene are MDHEN and SYDVKM. The CDR3 DNA is TGTGCCAGCTCAGGCAGGGGTTACACAGATACGCAGTATTTT. Translated, it gives CASSGRGYTDTQYF.

The rearrangement links TRBV6-1 to TRBJ2-1; perhaps TRBD2 as D (5 bases). Trimming left V 1 base short and J 7 bases short, with 17 bases between. This CDR3 is built from 16 residues. Germline V lookup: CDR1 MNHNS, CDR2 SASEGT. The CDR3 here is CASSEERISTGNEQFF. CDR3 sequence (DNA): TGTGCCAGCAGTGAAGAGCGGATCTCCACGGGGAATGAGCAGTTCTTC.

Notes on this clonotype: At one of its ends the junction is not consistent with the germline gene, which may arise from a read error. V usage is TRBV6-5 and J usage is TRBJ2-7; 12 bases line up with TRBD2. The CDR3 totals 17 residues. Germline V gives CDR1 MNHEY, CDR2 SVGAGI. CDR3 amino acids: CASSLGNRLAGEHEQSF. CDR3 coding DNA: TGTGCCAGCAGTTTGGGGAATAGACTAGCGGGAGAACACGAGCAGTCCTTC.

This clonotype came up many times. In DNA form, the CDR3 reads TGTGCCAGCAGTGATCAAGGGTCCACTGAAGCTTTCTTT. Amino acid sequence: CASSDQGSTEAFF. The chain uses TRBV2 and TRBJ1-1; D uncertain. The CDR3 is made up of 13 amino acids. V was shortened by 3 bases and J by 4 bases, with 9 bases between the two germline ends. From germline, CDR1 is SNHLY and CDR2 FYNNEI.

V and J are TRBV20-1 and TRBJ1-2; D gene unclear. V dropped 3 bases and J dropped 0 bases, with 14 bases sitting between them. The germline V gene encodes CDR1 DFQATT and CDR2 SNEGSKA (reference sequence). The CDR3 totals 15 residues. The chain's CDR3 is CSASSGGNSNYGYTF. DNA for the CDR3: TGCAGTGCTAGCTCCGGCGGGAACTCTAACTATGGCTACACCTTC.

The chain combines TRBV5-1 with TRBJ2-7, with D perhaps given as TRBD1 or TRBD2 (5 bases each). CDR3 size: 14 residues. Trimming cost V 4 bases and J 2 bases, with 13 bases left between them. CDR1 is SGHRS, CDR2 YFSETQ, per germline. The CDR3 DNA sequence: TGCGCCAGCAGCCCCGGGACCCCCACCTACGAGCAGTACTTC. This gives the protein CASSPGTPTYEQYF. Complete variable domain (other parts from reference TRBV5-1 and TRBJ2-7): KAGVTQTPRYLIKTRGQQVTLSCSPISGHRSVSWYQQTPGQGLQFLFEYFSETQRNKGNFPGRFSGRQFSNSRSEMNVSTLELGDSALYLCASSPGTPTYEQYFGPGTRLTVT.